The clone carrying this TCR beta chain has a handful of counts. CDR1 and CDR2 from the germline V gene are SGHTS and YDEGEE. Trimming removed 1 base at V and 2 bases at J, with 13 bases between. This CDR3 is built from 16 residues. This sample is drawn from a study of patients and donors after allogeneic stem cell transplantation. TCRdb passed the RT-PCR reads through MiXCR, listing each CDR3 protein once. The sample carries about a million distinct CDR3 sequences, about a sixth recorded once. V gene TRBV5-8 combines with J gene TRBJ1-5; perhaps TRBD1 as D (5 bases). The sequenced sample was blood, either unsorted or a sorted T cell fraction (not recorded which). This TCR derives from a human donor who was either an allogeneic HSCT recipient or a stem cell or donor lymphocyte infusion donor (not recorded which). It is not recorded whose cells these are; they may come from a transplant donor. Here the CDR3 reads CASSLFPREGNQPQHF. As DNA, the CDR3 is TGTGCCAGCAGCTTGTTCCCCAGGGAGGGCAATCAGCCCCAGCATTTT.